This TCR beta chain came from a study of T cells in Graves' hyperthyroidism and ophthalmopathy. Study-wide findings and caveats: Ophthalmopathy prediction by the model preceded onset by a median about 6.3 months.

Amplification of TCR beta CDR3 regions was performed using RNA transcripts as template. HTBI primers drove first-round RT-PCR of the TCR CDR3. TCRdb re-derived calls from the multiplex PCR reads in MiXCR, one entry per CDR3 protein. The sample has some 400,000 distinct CDR3 sequences, approximately 15% seen once. The definition of stable Graves' hyperthyroidism was no ophthalmopathy progression within 18 months. Orbital computed tomography and thyroid ultrasound, together with serum TRAb and thyroxine and clinical symptoms, were used for diagnoses. The PBMCs were sourced from fresh peripheral blood (about 10 ml). This clonotype was found many times. What it binds is not known. Germline CDR1 LNHDA, CDR2 SQIVND (reference sequence). The CDR3 is 17 residues long. The V and J ends lost 5 bases and 2 bases, in that order; junction bases with no gene match: 6.

This chain links TRBV19 with TRBJ2-3; 14 bases match TRBD2. Sequencing was performed on blood. The clonotype comes from a woman aged 55-69 years with Graves' hyperthyroidism. The CDR3 DNA reads as TGTGCCAGTAGTCCTGGGACTAGCGGGGGCTACACAGATACGCAGTATTTT. It is translated as CASSPGTSGGYTDTQYF.